The 9 T cell receptor beta chains given below trace back to one sample, sequenced in a study of chemoradiotherapy in HPV16-positive cancers. The method was immunoSEQ multiplex PCR; TCRdb's version includes in-frame clones alone and lacks a portion of them. Of roughly 15,000 clones listed, 79% were seen once; the top ten hold 10% to 11%. Collection took place from a patient who underwent chemoradiotherapy. Every receptor here comes from a human donor with HPV-associated anogenital cancer.

The chain carries TRBV19 and TRBJ2-1; no definite D call. Germline CDR1 reads LNHDA; CDR2 reads SQIVND (reference sequence). V was trimmed by 5 bases and J by 1 base, leaving 15 bases between them. The CDR3 runs to 16 residues. The CDR3 sequence is CASSGWATLSYNEQFF. The CDR3, as DNA: TGTGCCAGTAGTGGATGGGCTACCCTATCCTACAATGAGCAGTTCTTC.

The chain uses TRBV2 and TRBJ2-5; D call uncertain. Germline CDR1 SNHLY, CDR2 FYNNEI. This CDR3 is 13 amino acids long. V lost 7 bases and J 5 bases, leaving 14 bases between the germline ends. CDR3 loop: CASNQARDETQYF. As DNA, the CDR3 is TGTGCCAGCAATCAGGCTCGCGACGAGACCCAGTACTTC.

The chain couples TRBV7-2 to TRBJ1-5, with D uncertain. The CDR3 runs 13 residues. CDR1 is SGHTA, CDR2 FQGNSA, per germline. The V gene lost 8 bases and the J gene lost 1 base, with 9 bases spanning the gap. This CDR3 reads CASASSSNQPQHF. Here the CDR3 DNA reads TGTGCCAGCGCTTCTTCGAGCAATCAGCCCCAGCATTTT.

This clone was counted a few times. This chain links TRBV19 with TRBJ2-2; D uncertain. This CDR3 is built from 10 residues. Trimming took 6 bases from V and 7 from J, leaving 3 bases between them. Germline lookup yields CDR1 LNHDA and CDR2 SQIVND (reference sequence). In nucleotides, the CDR3 is TGTGCCAGTAGGGGCGGGGAGCTGTTTTTT. Protein: CASRGGELFF.

The rearrangement uses TRBV5-4 and TRBJ1-1, with TRBD1 identical over 9 bases. The ends lost 1 base at V and 1 base at J; junction bases unmatched: 2. Germline V gene data show CDR1 as SGHNT and CDR2 as YYREEE (reference sequence). The CDR3 runs to 15 residues. This chain's CDR3 is CASSLTGGRNTEAFF. The CDR3 DNA follows: TGTGCCAGCAGCTTGACAGGGGGCCGGAACACTGAAGCTTTCTTT.

For the CDR3, the DNA is TGTGCCAGCAGCCTTTACGGGACAGTATTCTCCGGGGAGCTGTTTTTT. It specifies CASSLYGTVFSGELFF. V and J are TRBV5-6 and TRBJ2-2, with 7 bases identical to TRBD1. CDR1 and CDR2 (germline): SGHDT, YYEEEE. This CDR3 is built from 16 residues. The junction had 12 bases not matched to a gene; V was cut back by 4 bases and J by 6 bases. The full variable domain, with the rest looked up from reference TRBV5-6 and TRBJ2-2, is DAGVTQSPTHLIKTRGQQVTLRCSPKSGHDTVSWYQQALGQGPQFIFQYYEEEERQRGNFPDRFSGHQFPNYSSELNVNALLLGDSALYLCASSLYGTVFSGELFFGEGSRLTVL.

The chain carries TRBV13 and TRBJ2-1; 8 nucleotides line up with TRBD1. The CDR3 has 14 residues. V lost 5 bases, J lost 7 bases, and 7 bases stayed unmatched. CDR1 PRHDT and CDR2 FYEKMQ come from the germline V gene (reference sequence). Here the CDR3 DNA reads TGTGCCAGCAGCCCCTGGACAGGGCTTAATGAGCAGTTCTTC. This sequence encodes CASSPWTGLNEQFF.

This chain joins TRBV5-5 and TRBJ1-2, with 9 bases identical to TRBD1. Trimming cost V 4 bases and J 0 bases; bases outside gene matches: 1. Germline lookup yields CDR1 SGHKS and CDR2 YYEKEE (reference sequence). The CDR3 spans 14 residues. The CDR3 region is CASSRDRANYGYTF. CDR3 nucleotide sequence: TGTGCCAGCAGCAGGGACAGGGCTAACTATGGCTACACCTTC.

The chain links TRBV29-1 to TRBJ1-5, with 9 bases fitting TRBD1. This CDR3 spans 13 amino acids. Germline loops: CDR1 SQVTM, CDR2 ANQGSEA. V shed 4 bases, J shed 4 bases, and the junction held 2 bases outside the gene matches. The CDR3 loop reads CSVGTGANQPQHF. The CDR3 DNA is TGCAGCGTTGGGACAGGGGCTAATCAGCCCCAGCATTTT.